These 23 T cell receptor beta chains share one sample of origin, sequenced in a study of cytomegalovirus exposure and HLA in healthy donors. Assay used: immunoSEQ multiplex PCR; TCRdb lists only in-frame clones, some missing. This table holds roughly 310,000 clones, 88% found once. Material for sequencing was PBMCs. Every receptor here comes from a young man in good health and CMV-seronegative.

The rearrangement uses TRBV7-9 and TRBJ1-6, with a possible D match to TRBD1 (6 bases). Trimming removed 5 bases from V and 0 bases from J, with 20 bases in between. This CDR3 spans 19 amino acids. Germline CDR1 and CDR2: SEHNR and FQNEAQ (reference sequence). CDR3 bases: TGTGCCAGCAGCACCAACAGGGACCGTGGGAGCTCCTATAATTCACCCCTCCACTTT. It yields the protein CASSTNRDRGSSYNSPLHF.

V is TRBV5-6 and J is TRBJ2-2; TRBD1 agrees at 9 bases. V trimming: 4 bases; J trimming: 6 bases; junction bases outside the gene matches: 7. The CDR3 sequence is 15 residues long. Germline V lookup: CDR1 SGHDT, CDR2 YYEEEE. The CDR3 protein is CASSLRGTGPGELFF. The CDR3, as DNA: TGTGCCAGCAGCCTACGGGGGACAGGGCCCGGGGAGCTGTTTTTT.

In its sample, this clone was seen a few times. The sample carries other DNA sequences with the same CDR3. The V gene is TRBV11-2, the J gene TRBJ1-2, with D uncertain. CDR3 length: 12 amino acids. Germline V CDR1 and CDR2: SGHAT, FQNNGV. V was pared by 2 bases and J by 4 bases, with 5 bases between. CDR3 DNA: TGTGCCAGCAGCTTACGGGGCTATGGCTACACCTTC. Translated: CASSLRGYGYTF.

The rearrangement uses TRBV4-3 and TRBJ2-1; 9 positions match TRBD1. Germline CDR1 LGHNA, CDR2 YSLEER. The CDR3 is made up of 16 amino acids. V gave up 0 bases and J gave up 12 bases; unmatched junction bases: 12. CDR3: CASSQDEGTGTLGQFF. Written as DNA, the CDR3 is TGCGCCAGCAGCCAAGATGAGGGGACAGGGACTTTGGGGCAGTTCTTC.

This chain joins TRBV27 and TRBJ1-2, with D unresolved. Trimming pared 0 bases from V and 6 bases from J, leaving 11 bases between. The CDR3 covers 14 residues. CDR1 is MNHEY, CDR2 SMNVEV, per germline (reference sequence). DNA of the CDR3: TGTGCCAGCAGTTTATCGCCTGTCGGGGATGGCTACACCTTC. Translation gives CASSLSPVGDGYTF.

This chain joins TRBV2 and TRBJ1-2; tentatively, D is TRBD1 (5 bases). Looked up from germline, CDR1 is SNHLY and CDR2 is FYNNEI. This CDR3 contains 14 residues. V was shortened by 3 bases and J by 4 bases, with 12 bases between the two germline ends. The CDR3 DNA follows: TGTGCCAGCAGTGATCGGGGGGGTACCTATGGCTACACCTTC. As protein: CASSDRGGTYGYTF.

The chain recombines TRBV7-7 with TRBJ2-2; a possible D gene is TRBD1 (6 bases). The CDR3 sequence is 16 residues long. Looked up from germline, CDR1 is SSHAT and CDR2 is FNYEAQ (reference sequence). Between the trimmed V and J ends, which lost 5 bases and 7 bases, there was a span of 20 bases. CDR3 in DNA: TGTGCCAGCAGCATAGGGACACCCGGTATTGACGGGGAGCTGTTTTTT. Translated: CASSIGTPGIDGELFF.

The chain is built from TRBV5-1 and TRBJ2-5, with D perhaps TRBD1 (6 bases). V lost 2 bases and J lost 0, with 17 bases in between. CDR1 is SGHRS, CDR2 YFSETQ, per germline. This CDR3 contains 17 residues. This CDR3 reads CASSFSPSGEYQETQYF. CDR3 in DNA: TGCGCCAGCAGCTTTTCACCCTCAGGGGAGTACCAAGAGACCCAGTACTTC.

The chain carries TRBV15 and TRBJ2-1; weak D call: TRBD2 (5 bases). This CDR3 comprises 14 residues. Germline V gene sequence: CDR1 LNHNV, CDR2 YYDKDF (reference sequence). V lost 5 bases and J 8 bases, leaving 16 bases between the germline ends. CDR3 in amino acids: CATSPGGRWHEQFF. The CDR3 DNA reads as TGTGCCACCAGCCCAGGTGGGAGATGGCATGAGCAGTTCTTC.

The rearrangement uses TRBV5-1 and TRBJ1-4; 9 positions match TRBD1. Germline lookup yields CDR1 SGHRS and CDR2 YFSETQ. The CDR3 covers 17 residues. V shed 3 bases, J shed 0 bases, and the junction held 6 bases outside the gene matches. The chain's CDR3 is CASSSGTGFSTNEKLFF. Written as DNA, the CDR3 is TGCGCCAGCAGCTCCGGGACAGGGTTCTCAACTAATGAAAAACTGTTTTTT.

This clone has only one observation. This chain connects TRBV7-2 to TRBJ1-2; D is unclear. CDR1 SGHTA and CDR2 FQGNSA come from the germline V gene. Between the trimmed V and J ends, which lost 5 bases and 4 bases, there was a span of 23 bases. This CDR3 has 17 amino acids. The CDR3 nucleotides read TGTGCCAGCAGCCAGAGGGCAGGAGAAAACCTCATCTATGGCTACACCTTC. Amino acids: CASSQRAGENLIYGYTF.

The chain employs TRBV19 and TRBJ1-5, with TRBD1 matching 9 bases. V shed 6 bases, J shed 6 bases, and the junction held 9 bases outside the gene matches. The germline CDR1 and CDR2 sequences are LNHDA and SQIVND (reference sequence). The CDR3 is 15 amino acids. CDR3 amino acids: CASSSTGGLGQPQHF. The CDR3 region has the DNA TGTGCCAGTAGCTCGACAGGGGGTCTGGGTCAGCCCCAGCATTTT.

This chain connects TRBV15 to TRBJ2-3; D uncertain. V was clipped by 0 bases and J by 3 bases, with 7 bases between them. The CDR3 loop spans 14 amino acids. CDR1 LNHNV and CDR2 YYDKDF come from the germline V gene (reference sequence). The CDR3 protein is CATSRDPVTDTQYF. The CDR3 nucleotides read TGTGCCACCAGCAGAGATCCCGTTACAGATACGCAGTATTTT.

The rearrangement joins TRBV5-4 to TRBJ2-7, with 8 bases lining up with TRBD2. Germline loops: CDR1 SGHNT, CDR2 YYREEE (reference sequence). V shed 4 bases and J 1 base; nucleotides not matched to a gene: 4. The CDR3 covers 14 residues. CDR3 bases: TGTGCCAGCAGCACCGGGACTAGGTCCTACGAGCAGTACTTC. This translates into CASSTGTRSYEQYF.

The V call is TRBV5-8, the J call TRBJ2-1, with TRBD2 matching 8 bases. The junction had 11 bases not matched to a gene; V was cut back by 5 bases and J by 7 bases. The CDR3 is 15 amino acids. CDR1 is SGHTS, CDR2 YDEGEE, per germline. The CDR3 spells CASRLGGAGRNEQFF. The CDR3 nucleotides are TGTGCCAGCAGGCTCGGGGGGGCCGGGAGGAATGAGCAGTTCTTC.

This rearrangement joins TRBV2 to TRBJ2-5, with 8 bases aligning to TRBD2. The CDR3 loop spans 13 amino acids. CDR1 and CDR2 (germline): SNHLY, FYNNEI. The trim removed 9 bases at V and 5 bases at J, leaving 8 bases unmatched. CDR3 DNA sequence: TGTGCCAGTAGCGGGGCTTTGGGGGAGACCCAGTACTTC. Protein product: CASSGALGETQYF.

This chain connects TRBV28 to TRBJ2-4; a weak D match, TRBD2 (5 bases). V was pared by 1 base and J by 0 bases, with 10 bases between. This CDR3 contains 16 residues. Germline V gene lookup returns CDR1 MDHEN and CDR2 SYDVKM. CDR3: CASSLSGRVAKNIQYF. The CDR3 DNA reads as TGTGCCAGCAGTTTATCCGGGCGGGTAGCCAAAAACATTCAGTACTTC. Full variable domain (rest looked up from reference TRBV28 and TRBJ2-4): DVKVTQSSRYLVKRTGEKVFLECVQDMDHENMFWYRQDPGLGLRLIYFSYDVKMKEKGDIPEGYSVSREKKERFSLILESASTNQTSMYLCASSLSGRVAKNIQYFGAGTRLSVL.

The chain joins TRBV16 to TRBJ2-7; the match to TRBD1 covers 9 bases. V shed 4 bases and J 4 bases; nucleotides not matched to a gene: 8. The germline gives CDR1 KGHSY, CDR2 FQNENV. The CDR3 totals 15 residues. CDR3 nucleotides: TGTGCCAGCAGCCTGTCGGGACAGGGTCTATACGAGCAGTACTTC. Residues: CASSLSGQGLYEQYF.

This chain connects TRBV7-2 to TRBJ1-6; tentatively, D is TRBD1 (5 bases). In germline, CDR1 is SGHTA, CDR2 FQGNSA. The CDR3 loop spans 17 amino acids. The V end was cut by 5 bases, the J end by 0 bases, with 14 bases between. Written as DNA, the CDR3 is TGTGCCAGCAGCACTACGACAGTCAGCTCCTATAATTCACCCCTCCACTTT. Translated, it gives CASSTTTVSSYNSPLHF.

The gene calls are TRBV6-5 and TRBJ1-1; D remains unclear. This CDR3 has 15 residues. V dropped 4 bases and J dropped 0 bases, with 12 bases sitting between them. Germline V CDR1 and CDR2: MNHEY, SVGAGI. The CDR3 nucleotides are TGTGCCAGCAGTTTCCTCGACAATATGAACACTGAAGCTTTCTTT. This translates into CASSFLDNMNTEAFF.

The chain uses TRBV6-1 and TRBJ1-5; 8 bases fit TRBD1. Trimming at V came to 1 base and at J to 5 bases, leaving 7 bases not matched to a gene. The CDR3 consists of 16 residues. Germline V lookup: CDR1 MNHNS, CDR2 SASEGT. CDR3 protein: CASSEVPQGAYQPQHF. In nucleotides, the CDR3 is TGTGCCAGCAGTGAAGTTCCCCAGGGGGCTTATCAGCCCCAGCATTTT.

This chain joins TRBV5-8 and TRBJ2-7; possibly TRBD1 for D (5 bases). The CDR3 runs to 14 residues. With 4 bases removed from V and 2 bases from J, the gap between germline ends came to 13 bases. CDR1 is SGHTS, CDR2 YDEGEE, per germline. As DNA, the CDR3 is TGTGCCAGCAGCGATGATCAGGGTACCTACGAGCAGTACTTC. This codes for CASSDDQGTYEQYF.

V and J are TRBV7-8 and TRBJ2-5, with D uncertain. Trimming removed 3 bases from V and 1 base from J, with 12 bases in between. Per germline, CDR1 SGHVS and CDR2 FQNEAQ. The CDR3 runs 15 residues. The CDR3 loop reads CASSFASRIQETQYF. In DNA form, the CDR3 reads TGTGCCAGCAGCTTCGCAAGCCGTATCCAAGAGACCCAGTACTTC.